This passage covers 3 T cell receptor beta chains from one sample sequenced in a study of blood T cells in healthy people across ages. It was with a sample-barcoded 5' primer and a J-beta primer mix that a second PCR of about 7 to 12 cycles was run. From the 5' RACE reads, TCRdb called clonotypes with MiXCR, one entry per CDR3 protein. The sample yields 720,000 or so distinct CDR3 sequences, roughly 43% seen once. The sequencing input was blood. The receptor source for this set is a man older than 75 in good health.

This clonotype was seen many times. A much more abundant neighbour one base away suggests this may be a read error. The chain is built from TRBV29-1 and TRBJ2-7; D is ambiguous. The germline gives CDR1 SQVTM, CDR2 ANQGSEA. Trimming shortened V by 7 bases and J by 0 bases, and 10 bases separated the two germline ends. The length of the CDR3 is 12 residues. CDR3 DNA: TGCAGCGATAGGACGGTCTCCTACGAGCAGTACTTC. This translates into CSDRTVSYEQYF.

V and J are TRBV19 and TRBJ1-5; possibly TRBD1 for D (6 bases). This CDR3 spans 15 amino acids. The germline CDR1 and CDR2 sequences are LNHDA and SQIVND (reference sequence). V lost 6 bases to trimming and J lost 5 bases, with 17 bases between them. CDR3 region: CASSGGAVVYQPQHF. DNA for the CDR3: TGTGCCAGTAGCGGGGGGGCGGTTGTATATCAGCCCCAGCATTTT.

The chain couples TRBV29-1 to TRBJ2-7, with TRBD2 matching 10 bases. With 4 bases clipped from V and 10 bases from J, the junction kept 19 bases outside the gene matches. The CDR3 covers 16 residues. Germline assignment: CDR1 SQVTM and CDR2 ANQGSEA. CDR3 nucleotide sequence: TGCAGCGTTGCTACTGTAGCGGGAGGTATCAAAAACATCCAGTACTTC. It encodes CSVATVAGGIKNIQYF.